Below, 26 T cell receptor beta chains from the same sample are listed, as sequenced in a study of PD-1 blockade in mismatch repair-deficient tumors. Clones were sequenced by immunoSEQ multiplex PCR, and TCRdb holds only the in-frame ones, with some missing. The sample yields around 38,000 clones, roughly 83% seen once. The sample was peripheral blood, taken 4 weeks after starting pembrolizumab. These receptors were obtained from an adult with mismatch repair-deficient cancer.

CDR3 bases: TGCGCCACTAAGGGGGGCGGGGTATGTGGGCAGTACTTC. This translates into CATKGGGVCGQYF. The chain links TRBV23-1 to TRBJ2-7; perhaps D is TRBD1 or TRBD2 (6 bases each). TRBV23-1 is reported as an ORF; its role is uncertain. The CDR3 has 13 amino acids. V was pared by 10 bases and J by 9 bases, with 22 bases between.

This chain connects TRBV21-1 to TRBJ1-4. TRBV21-1 is recorded as a pseudogene. CDR3 length: 11 residues. CDR3 bases: TGTGCCAGCAGCGAAGGGGGGAAACTGTTTTTT. Residues: CASSEGGKLFF.

The chain is built from TRBV13 and TRBJ2-1; 14 bases fit TRBD2. With V trimmed by 4 bases and J by 6 bases, 5 bases remained unmatched. CDR3 length: 16 amino acids. In germline, CDR1 is PRHDT, CDR2 FYEKMQ (reference sequence). CDR3 sequence: CASSSLTSGRGNEQFF. As DNA, the CDR3 is TGTGCCAGCAGCTCCCTGACTAGCGGGAGGGGCAATGAGCAGTTCTTC.

This CDR3 is CASSFPLGLAHSSYEQYF. The CDR3 DNA reads TGTGCCAGCAGTTTTCCGTTGGGACTAGCGCACAGCTCCTACGAGCAGTACTTC. The gene calls are TRBV28 and TRBJ2-7, with TRBD2 matching over 10 bases. CDR3 length equals 18 residues. From germline, CDR1 is MDHEN and CDR2 SYDVKM. The J segment lost 0 bases and the V segment lost 3 bases, leaving 11 bases of the junction unmatched.

The chain uses TRBV5-6 and TRBJ2-7; no clear D gene. This CDR3 comprises 14 residues. The germline V gene has CDR1 SGHDT and CDR2 YYEEEE. V shed 0 bases and J shed 3 bases, with 10 bases lying between them. The CDR3 protein is CASSLVGSLYEQYF. DNA of the CDR3: TGTGCCAGCAGCTTGGTAGGCAGCCTCTACGAGCAGTACTTC.

The genes are TRBV2 and TRBJ1-2, with TRBD1 matching over 7 bases. CDR3 size: 13 residues. The germline V gene has CDR1 SNHLY and CDR2 FYNNEI. With V trimmed by 6 bases and J by 3 bases, 4 bases remained unmatched. The CDR3 here is CASSRGQDYGYTF. Written as DNA, the CDR3 is TGTGCCAGCAGCCGTGGACAGGACTATGGCTACACCTTC.

The chain has TRBV5-1 and TRBJ1-2; D gene unclear. Germline CDR1 and CDR2: SGHRS and YFSETQ. The ends were cut back, 2 bases at V and 2 bases at J, with 10 bases in the middle. There are 14 residues in the CDR3. In DNA form, the CDR3 reads TGCGCCAGCAGCTTTCACGCGGAAAACTATGGCTACACCTTC. It specifies CASSFHAENYGYTF.

The chain recombines TRBV6-6 with TRBJ2-1, with D possibly being TRBD1 (6 bases). Trimming shortened V by 6 bases and J by 6 bases, and 12 bases separated the two germline ends. The CDR3 has 13 amino acids. Germline V lookup: CDR1 MNHNY, CDR2 SVGAGI (reference sequence). Here the CDR3 DNA reads TGTGCCAGCAGCTTGACAGGTTTCAATGAGCAGTTCTTC. Encoded protein: CASSLTGFNEQFF.

The chain has TRBV14 and TRBJ2-1; no firm D call. Trimming stripped 0 bases from V and 8 bases from J, with 23 bases between. Per the germline V gene, CDR1 is SGHDN and CDR2 is FVKESK. The CDR3 is made up of 18 amino acids. CDR3 amino acids: CASSQEAEGVERTDEQFF. DNA for the CDR3: TGTGCCAGCAGCCAAGAAGCCGAAGGAGTCGAAAGAACCGATGAGCAGTTCTTC. The complete variable domain, with remaining parts taken from reference TRBV14 and TRBJ2-1, reads EAGVTQFPSHSVIEKGQTVTLRCDPISGHDNLYWYRRVMGKEIKFLLHFVKESKQDESGMPNNRFLAERTGGTYSTLKVQPAELEDSGVYFCASSQEAEGVERTDEQFFGPGTRLTVL.

V and J are TRBV4-1 and TRBJ1-5; D remains unclear. CDR1 is MGHRA and CDR2 is YSYEKL in the germline V gene. This CDR3 is 13 amino acids long. Trimming took off 0 bases at V and 9 bases at J, with 9 bases between the two ends. In nucleotides, the CDR3 is TGCGCCAGCAGCCAAGACGTCGGGTGGCCCCAGCATTTT. This encodes CASSQDVGWPQHF.

The rearrangement links TRBV7-2 to TRBJ1-4, with TRBD1 matching 7 bases. Germline values: CDR1 SGHTA, CDR2 FQGNSA. V trimming: 5 bases; J trimming: 5 bases; junction bases outside the gene matches: 8. CDR3 length equals 15 residues. The CDR3 coding sequence is TGTGCCAGCAGCCTCGGACAGGTTACAAATGAAAAACTGTTTTTT. Residues: CASSLGQVTNEKLFF.

V usage is TRBV9 and J usage is TRBJ2-4, with 10 bases fitting TRBD1. V lost 2 bases, J lost 8 bases, and 10 bases stayed unmatched. CDR1 and CDR2 (germline): SGDLS, YYNGEE. CDR3 length equals 16 residues. The CDR3 DNA follows: TGTGCCAGCAGCGTCCGAGGGGGACAGGGGAGGGACATTCAGTACTTC. Encoded protein: CASSVRGGQGRDIQYF.

The V call is TRBV7-9, the J call TRBJ1-4; D might be TRBD1 (5 bases). Germline CDR1 reads SEHNR; CDR2 reads FQNEAQ (reference sequence). The CDR3 loop spans 12 amino acids. V shed 3 bases and J shed 7 bases, with 6 bases lying between them. DNA of the CDR3: TGTGCCAGCAGCTTCCAGGGTGAAAAACTGTTTTTT. Its protein is CASSFQGEKLFF.

As DNA, the CDR3 is TGTGCCAGCAGTTTATCCCTTCCGGACAGGTTTAAAGAAAAACTGTTTTTT. Its translation is CASSLSLPDRFKEKLFF. V usage is TRBV27 and J usage is TRBJ1-4, with 7 nucleotides matching TRBD1. V shed 0 bases and J 8 bases; nucleotides not matched to a gene: 12. Germline V gene data show CDR1 as MNHEY and CDR2 as SMNVEV (reference sequence). The CDR3 is made up of 17 amino acids.

V and J are TRBV19 and TRBJ2-4; the match to TRBD2 covers 8 bases. The CDR3 spans 14 residues. Germline loops: CDR1 LNHDA, CDR2 SQIVND (reference sequence). Trimming cost V 6 bases and J 10 bases; bases outside gene matches: 11. The CDR3 loop reads CASSPLGTSAIQYF. CDR3 nucleotides: TGTGCCAGTAGCCCTCTCGGGACTAGTGCTATTCAGTACTTC.

This chain joins TRBV14 and TRBJ2-1; 7 positions agree with TRBD2. CDR1 SGHDN and CDR2 FVKESK come from the germline V gene. Trimming cost V 0 bases and J 0 bases; bases outside gene matches: 5. The CDR3 is 17 amino acids. The CDR3 protein is CASSQDLAENSYNEQFF. CDR3 nucleotides: TGTGCCAGCAGCCAAGATCTAGCGGAGAACTCCTACAATGAGCAGTTCTTC.

The rearrangement links TRBV9 to TRBJ1-3; D call uncertain. Trimming cost V 0 bases and J 3 bases, with 10 bases left between them. The CDR3 has 15 amino acids. Germline V lookup: CDR1 SGDLS, CDR2 YYNGEE. The DNA for the CDR3 is TGTGCCAGCAGCGTAGAATCCGGACGTGGAAACACCATATATTTT. Translation: CASSVESGRGNTIYF.

The chain uses TRBV11-3 and TRBJ2-5; D possibly corresponds to TRBD2 (7 bases). The V gene's germline CDR1 is SGHNT and CDR2 YENEEA. This CDR3 spans 17 amino acids. V was shortened by 6 bases and J by 0 bases, with 20 bases between the two germline ends. CDR3 loop: CASSHNLGGPHQETQYF. The CDR3 DNA follows: TGTGCCAGCAGTCACAACCTCGGGGGGCCCCACCAAGAGACCCAGTACTTC. Variable domain in full (rest from reference TRBV11-3 and TRBJ2-5): EAGVVQSPRYKIIEKKQPVAFWCNPISGHNTLYWYLQNLGQGPELLIRYENEEAVDDSQLPKDRFSAERLKGVDSTLKIQPAELGDSAVYLCASSHNLGGPHQETQYFGPGTRLLVL.

This clone was seen more than once but under ten times. The chain carries TRBV28 and TRBJ2-2; D remains ambiguous. From germline, CDR1 is MDHEN and CDR2 SYDVKM. This CDR3 comprises 13 residues. Between the trimmed V and J ends, which lost 2 bases and 3 bases, there was a span of 4 bases. In DNA form, the CDR3 reads TGTGCCAGCAGTTTAACGGACACCGGGGAGCTGTTTTTT. Its translation is CASSLTDTGELFF.

This clone was detected only once. The J gene is TRBJ2-2, the V gene TRBV5-1, with TRBD1 identical over 12 bases. The germline gives CDR1 SGHRS, CDR2 YFSETQ. This CDR3 spans 17 amino acids. V was pared by 4 bases and J by 6 bases, with 10 bases of the junction left unmatched. CDR3 in amino acids: CASSPGPGQGASGELFF. In nucleotides, the CDR3 is TGCGCCAGCAGCCCCGGTCCGGGACAGGGGGCATCCGGGGAGCTGTTTTTT.

V gene TRBV27 combines with J gene TRBJ2-3, with D hard to call. The germline V gene has CDR1 MNHEY and CDR2 SMNVEV (reference sequence). V was cut by 2 bases and J by 2 bases, with 8 bases left in between. The CDR3 length is 14 residues. The CDR3 loop reads CASSLVPSTDTQYF. CDR3 sequence (DNA): TGTGCCAGCAGTTTAGTCCCCTCCACAGATACGCAGTATTTT.

This clone occurred many times. J is TRBJ1-3 and V is TRBV2; D is unresolved. V was shortened by 4 bases and J by 9 bases, with 13 bases between the two germline ends. There are 13 residues in the CDR3. Germline values: CDR1 SNHLY, CDR2 FYNNEI. CDR3 nucleotides: TGTGCCAGCAGTGTATCTTGGTCCGGCACCATATATTTT. Its translation is CASSVSWSGTIYF.

This clone was recorded a few times. The chain employs TRBV6-1 and TRBJ2-2; D not certain. This CDR3 is 13 amino acids long. Deletions cut 1 base from V and 4 bases from J, with 4 bases between. Germline loops: CDR1 MNHNS, CDR2 SASEGT. CDR3 DNA sequence: TGTGCCAGCAGTGAAGTAGTCACCGGGGAGCTGTTTTTT. Its protein is CASSEVVTGELFF.

This rearrangement joins TRBV21-1 to TRBJ2-7; TRBD2 reflects the table's D call only, with no check against the DNA. TRBV21-1 is noted as a pseudogene. The CDR3 loop spans 15 amino acids. Here the CDR3 reads CASSKGLAGVKEQYF. CDR3 coding DNA: TGTGCCAGCAGCAAGGGACTAGCGGGAGTTAAAGAGCAGTACTTC.

The chain has TRBV4-2 and TRBJ2-7; 16 nucleotides align to TRBD2. CDR3 size: 18 residues. Germline V gene data show CDR1 as LGHNA and CDR2 as YNFKEQ. The trim removed 0 bases at V and 0 bases at J, leaving 2 bases unmatched. The CDR3 DNA reads as TGTGCCAGCAGCCAAGAGGGACTAGCGGGAGGGCCCTCCTACGAGCAGTACTTC. As protein: CASSQEGLAGGPSYEQYF.

The chain joins TRBV29-1 to TRBJ1-1; D is possibly TRBD1 (6 bases). The germline V gene encodes CDR1 SQVTM and CDR2 ANQGSEA. The CDR3 extends over 13 amino acids. V lost 6 bases and J 5 bases, leaving 16 bases between the germline ends. In nucleotides, the CDR3 is TGCAGCGTGAGCAGGGGCTGGAGGACTGAAGCTTTCTTT. Encoded protein: CSVSRGWRTEAFF.